This T cell receptor (beta chain) was recorded in a study of T cell responses to AZD1222 COVID-19 vaccine. The assay was immunoSEQ multiplex PCR, and TCRdb's table has in-frame clones only and misses some. The sample carries more than 70,000 clones, more than 90% recorded once. V lost 1 base, J lost 4 bases, and 16 bases lay in between. The germline V gene has CDR1 LNHDA and CDR2 SQIVND (reference sequence). The CDR3 spans 16 residues. General study results and limits: Receipt of two AZD1222 doses was followed by a rise in Spike-specific TCR breadth and depth.

For this clone: Its antigen is not identified.

This TCR was recovered from an adult in good health. The rearrangement links TRBV19 to TRBJ1-1; perhaps TRBD1 as D (5 bases). The sample in question was peripheral blood, obtained on day 0 of AZD1222 vaccination. CDR3 nucleotide sequence: TGTGCCAGTAGTATAGCCCCCTCGGGGGGGATCACTGAAGCTTTCTTT. Amino acid sequence: CASSIAPSGGITEAFF.